Listed here are 27 T cell receptor beta chains from one sample, sequenced in a study of T cell clonality in common variable immunodeficiency. Data came from immunoSEQ multiplex PCR; TCRdb stores just in-frame clones and leaves some out. The record shows approximately 56,000 clones for this sample, with no singletons present. The sequenced sample was peripheral blood mononuclear cells. The receptors were sampled from a person aged 18-70 years in good health.

This clone came up a few times. The DNA read from the CDR3 is TGTGCCAGCAGTCATGGACAGGGGCGTCCGGTTGGC. It specifies CASSHGQGRPVG. The whole CDR3 protein is CASSHGQGRPVGYTF. V is TRBV2 and J is TRBJ1-2, with 9 bases identical to TRBD1. The CDR3 extends 3 residues past the end of the read, so its final part is completed from the germline J gene. The CDR3 runs 15 residues. V shed 5 bases and J 7 bases; nucleotides not matched to a gene: 11. Looked up from germline, CDR1 is SNHLY and CDR2 is FYNNEI.

This clone was counted many times. With the read ending 3 residues before the CDR3 end, the germline J gene is used to fill in that end. The sample carries other DNA sequences with the same CDR3. The rearrangement joins TRBV5-1 to TRBJ1-4; tentative D call: TRBD1 (5 bases). The CDR3 is 14 residues long. Germline V CDR1 and CDR2: SGHRS, YFSETQ. V was clipped by 0 bases and J by 6 bases, with 9 bases between them. The CDR3: CASSLAGGDEKLFF. Incomplete CDR3 DNA: TGCGCCAGCAGCTTGGCGGGAGGGGATGAAAAA.

This clone has ten or more counts. The DNA ends 3 residues before the CDR3 does, and the rest of the CDR3 is filled in from the germline J gene. The chain couples TRBV20-1 to TRBJ2-7; the match to TRBD2 covers 11 bases. The CDR3 spans 16 residues. Germline V CDR1 and CDR2: DFQATT, SNEGSKA (reference sequence). V was clipped by 0 bases and J by 2 bases; unmatched bases: 6. CDR3 sequence: CSARDLGTSGPYEQYF. Partial CDR3 DNA: TGCAGTGCTAGAGATCTTGGGACTAGCGGCCCCTACGAG.

This clone was seen only a few times. The read stops 3 residues short of the end of the CDR3; the missing end is completed from the germline J gene. This chain links TRBV25-1 with TRBJ1-6, with D tentatively TRBD1 (5 bases). This CDR3 has 14 amino acids. Germline V gives CDR1 MGHDK, CDR2 SYGVNS. V was clipped by 6 bases and J by 7 bases, with 13 bases between them. The DNA read from the CDR3 is TGTGCCAGCAGCCGGCCAGGGTTAAATTCACCC. This gives the protein CASSRPGLNSP. The complete CDR3 reads CASSRPGLNSPLHF.

A few counts support this clone. The CDR3 end falls 3 residues outside the read, so it is completed with the germline J gene. The rearrangement joins TRBV5-1 to TRBJ1-1; possible D gene TRBD1, 6 bases. The germline CDR1 and CDR2 sequences are SGHRS and YFSETQ. The V end lost 6 bases, the J end lost 4 bases, and 19 bases lay between the germline ends. The CDR3 consists of 15 residues. CDR3 bases read: TGCGCCAGCACTTTGGGCAGGGGCGTGAGCACTGAA. It is translated as CASTLGRGVSTE. The complete CDR3 reads CASTLGRGVSTEAFF.

With regard to this clone: The read is 3 residues too short to cover the CDR3 end, so that end is filled in from the germline J gene. The gene calls are TRBV19 and TRBJ1-2; unclear D gene. The CDR3 covers 13 residues. The germline CDR1 and CDR2 sequences are LNHDA and SQIVND (reference sequence). The CDR3 protein is CASSTNTLRGYTF. CDR3 bases read: TGTGCCAGTAGTACCAACACCTTACGCGGC.

Turning to this clone: Sequencing ends 3 residues short of the CDR3 end; the germline J gene provides the rest. The genes are TRBV20-1 and TRBJ2-7, with D possibly TRBD1 on 5 matching bases. CDR3 length: 14 amino acids. The ends were cut back, 7 bases at V and 0 bases at J, with 16 bases in the middle. Germline CDR1 DFQATT, CDR2 SNEGSKA (reference sequence). The CDR3 sequence: CSGPQGLSSYEQYF. The CDR3 DNA, read in part, is TGCAGTGGACCGCAGGGATTGTCCTCCTACGAG.

This clone was recorded at least ten times. The read ends 3 residues before the CDR3 terminus; that terminus is restored from the germline J gene. The J gene is TRBJ2-7, the V gene TRBV5-1, with 9 bases lining up with TRBD2. The CDR3 length is 18 residues. Per the germline V gene, CDR1 is SGHRS and CDR2 is YFSETQ. With V trimmed by 4 bases and J by 2 bases, 16 bases remained unmatched. The DNA read from the CDR3 is TGCGCCAGCAGCGGATACCTAGCGGGAACCACCCCCACCTACGAG. Protein: CASSGYLAGTTPTYE. In full, the CDR3 is CASSGYLAGTTPTYEQYF.

This clone was observed many times. The CDR3 is CASSLQSTGELFF. Incomplete CDR3 DNA: TGTGCCAGCAGCTTGCAGAGCACCGGGGAG. The chain has TRBV11-3 and TRBJ2-2; D remains ambiguous. Read coverage stops 3 residues before the CDR3 terminus; the germline J gene supplies the remainder. Germline CDR1 is SGHNT and CDR2 is YENEEA. Trimming pared 3 bases from V and 4 bases from J, leaving 6 bases between. There are 13 residues in the CDR3.

The sample holds a few counts of this clone. The read stops 3 residues short of the end of the CDR3; the missing end is completed from the germline J gene. This rearrangement joins TRBV7-9 to TRBJ1-5; D is ambiguous. The CDR3 is made up of 13 amino acids. Deletions cut 4 bases from V and 7 bases from J, with 11 bases between. The V gene's germline CDR1 is SEHNR and CDR2 FQNEAQ (reference sequence). CDR3 bases read: TGTGCCAGCAGCTCCACTATTCAGCAGCCC. Its protein product is CASSSTIQQP. The entire CDR3 sequence reads CASSSTIQQPQHF.

This clone was observed at least ten times. With the read ending 3 residues before the CDR3 end, the germline J gene is used to fill in that end. V gene TRBV2 combines with J gene TRBJ1-2; D ambiguous. The CDR3 totals 16 residues. Germline loops: CDR1 SNHLY, CDR2 FYNNEI. V gave up 0 bases and J gave up 0 bases, with 11 bases separating them. The CDR3 protein is CASSEAPRPTNYGYTF. The sequenced CDR3 bases are TGTGCCAGCAGTGAAGCGCCGCGGCCTACTAACTATGGC. Together with reference TRBV2 and TRBJ1-2, the CDR3 gives the full variable domain: EPEVTQTPSHQVTQMGQEVILRCVPISNHLYFYWYRQILGQKVEFLVSFYNNEISEKSEIFDDQFSVERPDGSNFTLKIRSTKLEDSAMYFCASSEAPRPTNYGYTFGSGTRLTVV.

The table lists this clone with many counts. The CDR3 end is not reached by the read, which stops 3 residues before it; the germline J gene fills it in. This chain joins TRBV20-1 and TRBJ2-3; maybe TRBD2 (6 bases). The CDR3 sequence is 12 residues long. Germline V gives CDR1 DFQATT, CDR2 SNEGSKA (reference sequence). Trimming left V 5 bases short and J 1 base short, with 7 bases between. The sequenced part of the CDR3 DNA is TGCAGTGCTCAGCGGGGCACAGATACG. This gives the protein CSAQRGTDT. The complete CDR3 sequence is CSAQRGTDTQYF.

As to this clone: Read sequence stops 3 residues before the CDR3 end, and the germline J gene provides the missing end. The chain combines TRBV2 with TRBJ2-5, with D possibly being TRBD1 (5 bases). Trimming shortened V by 7 bases and J by 4 bases, and 16 bases separated the two germline ends. Germline assignment: CDR1 SNHLY and CDR2 FYNNEI. The CDR3 is 14 amino acids. The sequenced CDR3 bases are TGTGCCAGCATCTCGGCGACCCAGGGAGAGACC. Residues: CASISATQGET. The CDR3 in its entirety is CASISATQGETQYF. The whole variable domain, remainder taken from reference TRBV2 and TRBJ2-5, is EPEVTQTPSHQVTQMGQEVILRCVPISNHLYFYWYRQILGQKVEFLVSFYNNEISEKSEIFDDQFSVERPDGSNFTLKIRSTKLEDSAMYFCASISATQGETQYFGPGTRLLVL.

Comments on this clone: The CDR3 goes on 3 residues after the read ends, and that part is filled in from the germline J gene. V and J are TRBV19 and TRBJ2-1; TRBD1 matches 8 bases. Germline CDR1 reads LNHDA; CDR2 reads SQIVND (reference sequence). This CDR3 has 15 residues. Trimming cost V 4 bases and J 5 bases; bases outside gene matches: 7. CDR3: CASSTQGALDNEQFF. The sequenced CDR3 bases are TGTGCCAGTAGTACTCAGGGGGCGCTGGACAATGAG.

With regard to this clone: Read data end 3 residues before the CDR3 end; the end is taken from the germline J gene. V gene TRBV7-9 combines with J gene TRBJ2-1, with D possibly matching TRBD2 (7 bases). The CDR3 totals 15 residues. Trimming removed 2 bases at V and 6 bases at J, with 14 bases between. Germline values: CDR1 SEHNR, CDR2 FQNEAQ (reference sequence). The CDR3 region is CASSLLGGRANEQFF. CDR3 bases read: TGTGCCAGCAGCTTACTCGGGGGGCGCGCCAATGAG.

This clone was observed at least ten times. The observed sequence ends 3 residues before the CDR3 terminus, with the missing tail filled in from the germline J gene. The gene calls are TRBV5-1 and TRBJ2-1; D call uncertain. V was clipped by 0 bases and J by 0 bases, with 16 bases between them. Germline-derived CDR1 and CDR2 are SGHRS and YFSETQ. This CDR3 is built from 18 residues. CDR3 amino acids: CASSLDTAAELSYNEQFF. Incomplete CDR3 DNA: TGCGCCAGCAGCTTGGACACGGCGGCAGAACTCTCCTACAATGAG.

This clone occurred many times. The sequence runs out 3 residues before the end of the CDR3; the remainder is reconstructed from the germline J gene. The V call is TRBV10-1, the J call TRBJ2-5; TRBD1 aligns across 9 bases. The CDR3 loop spans 15 amino acids. With V trimmed by 11 bases and J by 2 bases, 12 bases remained unmatched. Germline values: CDR1 WNHNN, CDR2 SYGVQD (reference sequence). Incomplete CDR3 DNA: TGCGCCGGCTTAGTGACAGGGGGTCGGCAAGAGACC. It specifies CAGLVTGGRQET. The whole CDR3 is CAGLVTGGRQETQYF.

This clone was counted at least ten times. The observed sequence ends 3 residues before the CDR3 terminus, with the missing tail filled in from the germline J gene. This chain joins TRBV20-1 and TRBJ1-4, with 9 nucleotides matching TRBD1. V shed 6 bases, J shed 8 bases, and the junction held 7 bases outside the gene matches. The CDR3 consists of 13 residues. Looked up from germline, CDR1 is DFQATT and CDR2 is SNEGSKA (reference sequence). Partial CDR3 DNA: TGCAGTGCCCCAGGGACAGGGAAGGAAAAA. As protein: CSAPGTGKEK. The full CDR3 protein is CSAPGTGKEKLFF.

Comments on this clone: The read ends 3 residues early relative to the CDR3; the germline J gene fills the gap. This sequence joins TRBV6-1 and TRBJ2-3; 8 bases map to TRBD1. CDR1 is MNHNS, CDR2 SASEGT, per germline. The CDR3 contains 15 residues. CDR3 DNA (partial): TGTGCCAGCAGTGATCCCCAGGGGGCAGGGGAGACG. The encoded protein is CASSDPQGAGET. The complete CDR3 reads CASSDPQGAGETQYF.

This clone was recorded at least ten times. From the germline J gene comes the end of the CDR3, since the read stops 3 residues before it. The gene calls are TRBV7-2 and TRBJ2-1; 7 bases match TRBD2. Per the germline V gene, CDR1 is SGHTA and CDR2 is FQGNSA. The J segment lost 5 bases and the V segment lost 5 bases, leaving 9 bases of the junction unmatched. The length of the CDR3 is 15 residues. The CDR3 region is CASSISYSGHNEQFF. The covered CDR3 bases are TGTGCCAGCAGCATTTCCTATAGCGGGCACAATGAG.

The sample holds many counts of this clone. The CDR3 end is not reached by the read, which stops 3 residues before it; the germline J gene fills it in. The chain joins TRBV28 to TRBJ1-3; D is perhaps TRBD1 (5 bases). The CDR3 is 14 amino acids. Trimming took off 7 bases at V and 1 base at J, with 11 bases between the two ends. Germline values: CDR1 MDHEN, CDR2 SYDVKM. Incomplete CDR3 DNA: TGTGCCAGCATTAATCCAGGGTCTGGAAACACC. This sequence encodes CASINPGSGNT. The entire CDR3 reads CASINPGSGNTIYF.

This clone was counted ten times or more. Read data end 3 residues before the CDR3 end; the end is taken from the germline J gene. The chain has TRBV20-1 and TRBJ2-7; the D gene is possibly TRBD2 (6 bases). Per the germline V gene, CDR1 is DFQATT and CDR2 is SNEGSKA (reference sequence). The CDR3 loop spans 15 amino acids. The V end lost 0 bases, the J end lost 1 base, and 13 bases lay between the germline ends. The part of the CDR3 DNA that was read is TGCAGTGCTAGAGATCTGGGGGGAGATTCCTACGAG. Protein: CSARDLGGDSYE. The entire CDR3 protein reads CSARDLGGDSYEQYF.

At least ten counts were recorded for this clone. Germline and junction disagree at one end, which may indicate a read error. The read ends 3 residues before the CDR3 terminus; that terminus is restored from the germline J gene. The rearrangement links TRBV7-3 to TRBJ2-7; D ambiguous. CDR1 is SGHTA and CDR2 is FQGTGA in the germline V gene. The CDR3 contains 12 residues. CDR3 DNA (partial): TGTTCCAGCAGCAGAGACGGGTACGAG. Its protein is CSSSRDGYE. The whole CDR3 sequence is CSSSRDGYEQYF.

This clone was detected many times. Read sequence stops 3 residues before the CDR3 end, and the germline J gene provides the missing end. This chain connects TRBV12-3 or TRBV12-4 to TRBJ2-3; no firm D call. The CDR3 covers 13 residues. The V and J ends lost 6 bases and 4 bases respectively, with 11 bases between them. Partial CDR3 DNA: TGTGCCAGCAGCCTAGGTAGGCCAGATACG. The encoded protein is CASSLGRPDT. The full CDR3 is CASSLGRPDTQYF.

This clone was seen at least ten times. The read terminates 3 residues before the CDR3 end, so the remaining end is supplied by the germline J gene. V and J are TRBV7-3 and TRBJ2-2, with D perhaps matching TRBD2 (7 bases). CDR1 is SGHTA, CDR2 FQGTGA, per germline. With 2 bases removed from V and 5 bases from J, the gap between germline ends came to 15 bases. The CDR3 consists of 16 residues. CDR3 DNA, as far as it was read: TGTGCCAGCAGCTTATCTCCGGGGGGCGAGACCGGGGAG. Protein sequence: CASSLSPGGETGE. The whole CDR3 sequence reads CASSLSPGGETGELFF.

This clone was detected ten times or more. The missing CDR3 end, 3 residues past where the read stops, is filled in from the germline J gene. The V and J genes are TRBV27 and TRBJ1-5, with 7 bases identical to TRBD1. The trim removed 5 bases at V and 7 bases at J, leaving 5 bases unmatched. CDR3 size: 13 residues. From germline, CDR1 is MNHEY and CDR2 SMNVEV (reference sequence). The covered CDR3 bases are TGTGCCAGCAGTGCAACAGGGGAGCAGCCC. The encoded protein is CASSATGEQP. The CDR3 reads in full as CASSATGEQPQHF.

Ten or more counts support this clone. The read halts 3 residues ahead of the CDR3 end, with the missing end drawn from the germline J gene. This chain connects TRBV7-3 to TRBJ2-2; D ambiguous. The CDR3 consists of 14 residues. V was shortened by 2 bases and J by 2 bases, with 6 bases between the two germline ends. Germline-derived CDR1 and CDR2 are SGHTA and FQGTGA. The CDR3 reads CASSLDFNTGELFF. The DNA read from the CDR3 is TGTGCCAGCAGCTTAGACTTTAACACCGGGGAG.